This T cell receptor (beta chain) was found in a study of blood T cell repertoires in COVID-19. As processed by the authors: Amplification of reference gene primers provided the estimated nucleated cell counts. TCRdb's copy holds only in-frame clones and misses some; the assay was immunoSEQ multiplex PCR. V, J and clone size were drawn from that table, and D and trimming were deduced from the DNA. The top ten clones hold over 1% of a sample with some 300,000 clones, around 84% of them seen once. This CDR3 region has 12 residues. The V and J ends lost 9 bases and 3 bases respectively, with 10 bases between them. The germline CDR1 and CDR2 sequences are LNHNV and YYDKDF (reference sequence).

Material for sequencing was peripheral blood. The chain links TRBV15 to TRBJ2-3; TRBD1 might be the D (6 bases). The receptor's source is an older man with acute or convalescent COVID-19. The CDR3 loop is CATGHRTDTQYF. Written as DNA, the CDR3 is TGTGCCACGGGACATAGGACAGATACGCAGTATTTT.